This TCR beta chain derives from a study of T cell responses to AZD1222 COVID-19 vaccine. Study-level background: Second-dose intervals of approximately 4 or approximately 12 weeks were pooled.

Study-wide points: The donors showed a predominance of white British ancestry and of females, with possible underestimation of clonal diversity. Just five to seven people given AZD1222 tested seropositive at baseline. Researchers took repertoire samples only after the peak T cell response had come.

As for this clone: Its specificity is not known.

Germline-derived CDR1 and CDR2 are MNHEY and SMNVEV (reference sequence). Deletions cut 2 bases from V and 4 bases from J, with 17 bases between. This CDR3 contains 16 residues. Produced via immunoSEQ multiplex PCR; TCRdb's table is partial and in-frame only. The table records approximately 120,000 clones, roughly 88% of them present only once. This TCR was recovered from an adult in good health. Material: peripheral blood, obtained on day 0 of AZD1222 vaccination. V usage is TRBV27 and J usage is TRBJ1-1, with D unclear. Written as DNA, the CDR3 is TGTGCCAGCAGTTTAGCGGGCTGGGAGGGAATCACTGAAGCTTTCTTT. This gives the protein CASSLAGWEGITEAFF.